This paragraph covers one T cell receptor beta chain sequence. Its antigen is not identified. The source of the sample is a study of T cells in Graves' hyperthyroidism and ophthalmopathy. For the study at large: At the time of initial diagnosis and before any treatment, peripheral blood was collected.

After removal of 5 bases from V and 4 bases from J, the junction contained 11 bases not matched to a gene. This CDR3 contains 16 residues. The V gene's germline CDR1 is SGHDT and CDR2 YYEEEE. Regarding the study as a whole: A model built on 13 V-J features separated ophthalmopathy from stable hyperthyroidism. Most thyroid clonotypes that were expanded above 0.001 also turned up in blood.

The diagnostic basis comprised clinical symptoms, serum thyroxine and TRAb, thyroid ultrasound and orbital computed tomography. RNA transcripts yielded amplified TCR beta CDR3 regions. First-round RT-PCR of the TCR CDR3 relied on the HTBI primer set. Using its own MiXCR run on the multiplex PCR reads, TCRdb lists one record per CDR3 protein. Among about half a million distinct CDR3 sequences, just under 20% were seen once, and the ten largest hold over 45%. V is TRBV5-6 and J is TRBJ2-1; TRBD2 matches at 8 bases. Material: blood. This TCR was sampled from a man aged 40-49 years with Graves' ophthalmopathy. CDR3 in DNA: TGTGCCAGCAGTCTACGGGGCAGCGGGGGTTACAATGAGCAGTTCTTC. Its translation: CASSLRGSGGYNEQFF.